A single sample is the source of the 28 T cell receptor beta chains below, sequenced in a study of Ad26.COV2.S vaccination and SARS-CoV-2 variants. The treatment was: around 19 received Ad26.COV2.S at low or high dose, single or two shots; several received placebo; per-sample allocation not given. Collection of samples fell on day 63 after the first vaccine or placebo injection. Measured with immunoSEQ multiplex PCR; TCRdb has only the in-frame clones, and not every one. The sample holds about half a million clones, 89% seen once. The sequenced sample was peripheral blood, obtained in a trial of Ad26.COV2.S vaccine versus placebo. These receptors came from a person aged 18-60 years who received the Ad26.COV2.S COVID-19 vaccine or a placebo.

The CDR3 DNA is TGTGCCAGCAGTGAAGGGACTAGGACCCTCAATGAGCAGTTCTTC. Its translation: CASSEGTRTLNEQFF. V usage is TRBV6-1 and J usage is TRBJ2-1, with TRBD2 identical over 7 bases. V trimming: 1 base; J trimming: 6 bases; junction bases outside the gene matches: 6. The CDR3 sequence is 15 residues long. From germline, CDR1 is MNHNS and CDR2 SASEGT.

V usage is TRBV28 and J usage is TRBJ2-7, with 7 nucleotides matching TRBD2. The length of the CDR3 is 14 residues. V trimming: 6 bases; J trimming: 7 bases; junction bases outside the gene matches: 12. CDR1 is MDHEN and CDR2 is SYDVKM in the germline V gene. This CDR3 is CASRAGTTSGEQYF. CDR3 DNA sequence: TGTGCCAGCAGAGCTGGGACTACCTCGGGGGAGCAGTACTTC. The whole variable domain, filled in from reference TRBV28 and TRBJ2-7, reads DVKVTQSSRYLVKRTGEKVFLECVQDMDHENMFWYRQDPGLGLRLIYFSYDVKMKEKGDIPEGYSVSREKKERFSLILESASTNQTSMYLCASRAGTTSGEQYFGPGTRLTVT.

V gene TRBV7-8 combines with J gene TRBJ1-5; 7 bases line up with TRBD1. V shed 3 bases and J 0 bases; nucleotides not matched to a gene: 5. The CDR3 length is 16 residues. In germline, CDR1 is SGHVS, CDR2 FQNEAQ. CDR3 DNA sequence: TGTGCCAGCAGCTTCGGTGACAGGGATAGCAATCAGCCCCAGCATTTT. It translates to CASSFGDRDSNQPQHF.

V usage is TRBV15 and J usage is TRBJ2-3; D assignment may be TRBD1 or TRBD2 (6 bases each). V lost 0 bases and J lost 0, with 10 bases in between. The germline V gene encodes CDR1 LNHNV and CDR2 YYDKDF (reference sequence). The length of the CDR3 is 16 residues. CDR3 nucleotides: TGTGCCACCAGCAGAGAGGGGGGCCGCAGCACAGATACGCAGTATTTT. Its translation: CATSREGGRSTDTQYF.

V and J are TRBV3-1 (or the pseudogene TRBV3-2) and TRBJ2-1; 7 bases are shared with TRBD1. V shed 4 bases and J 4 bases; nucleotides not matched to a gene: 13. CDR3 size: 17 residues. Germline CDR1 reads LGHDT; CDR2 reads YNNKEL (reference sequence). CDR3 coding DNA: TGTGCCAGCAGCCCCGTAGAGGGACAGTCTTTGTACAATGAGCAGTTCTTC. It yields the protein CASSPVEGQSLYNEQFF.

The gene calls are TRBV29-1 and TRBJ2-7, with 7 bases lining up with TRBD2. CDR1 is SQVTM and CDR2 is ANQGSEA in the germline V gene. Trimming took 6 bases from V and 3 from J; bases not matched to a gene: 11. This CDR3 is 14 amino acids long. CDR3 region: CSVRTQTSYYEQYF. The CDR3 nucleotides are TGCAGCGTCCGAACCCAGACTAGCTACTACGAGCAGTACTTC.

This chain links TRBV4-3 with TRBJ2-3, with 10 bases identical to TRBD2. In germline, CDR1 is LGHNA, CDR2 YSLEER. The CDR3 spans 18 residues. The V gene end was trimmed by 0 bases and the J gene end by 2 bases; junction bases not matched to a gene: 8. The CDR3 DNA reads TGCGCCAGCAGCCAAGATCGAGGTACTAGCGGGAACACAGATACGCAGTATTTT. It encodes CASSQDRGTSGNTDTQYF.

The V gene is TRBV19, the J gene TRBJ2-2; D possibly corresponds to TRBD2 (5 bases). CDR3 length equals 15 residues. Germline V gene lookup returns CDR1 LNHDA and CDR2 SQIVND (reference sequence). Trimming stripped 6 bases from V and 1 base from J, with 12 bases between. DNA of the CDR3: TGTGCCAGTAGAACGGTGGCGGGGAACACCGGGGAGCTGTTTTTT. Translation: CASRTVAGNTGELFF. The entire variable domain, with the rest obtained from reference TRBV19 and TRBJ2-2, is as follows: DGGITQSPKYLFRKEGQNVTLSCEQNLNHDAMYWYRQDPGQGLRLIYYSQIVNDFQKGDIAEGYSVSREKKESFPLTVTSAQKNPTAFYLCASRTVAGNTGELFFGEGSRLTVL.

The V gene is TRBV25-1, the J gene TRBJ2-1; D may be TRBD1 (6 bases). The ends were cut back, 1 base at V and 9 bases at J, with 22 bases in the middle. In germline, CDR1 is MGHDK, CDR2 SYGVNS. This CDR3 is 17 amino acids long. The CDR3 protein is CASSEFRCGGGRCEQFF. CDR3 DNA: TGTGCCAGCAGTGAATTTCGTTGTGGGGGCGGCCGTTGTGAGCAGTTCTTC.

V is TRBV28 and J is TRBJ2-5, with D perhaps matching TRBD1 or TRBD2 (5 bases each). Deletions cut 6 bases from V and 6 bases from J, with 20 bases between. Germline loops: CDR1 MDHEN, CDR2 SYDVKM. The CDR3 covers 15 residues. CDR3 region: CASSNSGAWGKTQYF. As DNA, the CDR3 is TGTGCCAGCAGCAACTCCGGGGCCTGGGGGAAGACCCAGTACTTC.

The chain carries TRBV2 and TRBJ1-2, with 12 bases fitting TRBD1. Germline loops: CDR1 SNHLY, CDR2 FYNNEI. Trimming removed 7 bases from V and 0 bases from J; junction bases left unmatched: 12. CDR3 size: 18 residues. The CDR3 spells CASKIPTGTGGPNYGYTF. The CDR3 DNA reads as TGTGCCAGCAAAATACCCACTGGGACAGGGGGCCCTAACTATGGCTACACCTTC.

CDR3 nucleotides: TGTGCCAGCAGGTCCGGGACAGGGTATTATGGCTACACCTTC. It translates to CASRSGTGYYGYTF. V gene TRBV6-5 combines with J gene TRBJ1-2, with 9 bases matching TRBD1. Looked up from germline, CDR1 is MNHEY and CDR2 is SVGAGI. The CDR3 has 14 residues. The J segment lost 5 bases and the V segment lost 6 bases, leaving 7 bases of the junction unmatched.

CDR3 in DNA: TGTGCCAGCTCACCGGCAGGGCAAGAGACCCAGTACTTC. It codes for CASSPAGQETQYF. The chain recombines TRBV18 with TRBJ2-5, with a weak D call TRBD1 (5 bases). Between the trimmed V and J ends, which lost 3 bases and 2 bases, there was a span of 7 bases. The CDR3 is 13 amino acids. CDR1 KGHSH and CDR2 LQKENI come from the germline V gene.

V is TRBV6-2 or TRBV6-3 and J is TRBJ2-1, with 13 nucleotides matching TRBD2. The germline V gene encodes CDR1 MNHEY and CDR2 SVGEGT. The CDR3 is 20 residues long. Trimming removed 2 bases from V and 5 bases from J; junction bases left unmatched: 15. CDR3 bases: TGTGCCAGCAGTTACCTGGGGAGGACTAGCGGGGGACGAACTAACAATGAGCAGTTCTTC. This encodes CASSYLGRTSGGRTNNEQFF.

The genes are TRBV24-1 and TRBJ2-2, with TRBD1 identical over 11 bases. The germline gives CDR1 KGHDR, CDR2 SFDVKD. V was pared by 7 bases and J by 5 bases, with 11 bases of the junction left unmatched. The CDR3 is 17 amino acids. The CDR3 DNA reads as TGTGCCACCAGGGATACTCGTGGGACAGGGGGGACCGGGGAGCTGTTTTTT. Translation: CATRDTRGTGGTGELFF.

By share, this clone ranks as medium-sized (0.01 to 0.1%). This chain connects TRBV2 to TRBJ2-5, with 10 bases fitting TRBD2. Germline CDR1 is SNHLY and CDR2 is FYNNEI. CDR3 length equals 15 residues. V trimming: 5 bases; J trimming: 5 bases; junction bases outside the gene matches: 8. In DNA form, the CDR3 reads TGTGCCAGCAGTACCGATCTTAGCGGGAGGGAGACCCAGTACTTC. This translates into CASSTDLSGRETQYF.

This clone has only one observation. The chain carries TRBV2 and TRBJ1-1; the D gene is possibly TRBD1 (5 bases). V was clipped by 4 bases and J by 4 bases, with 10 bases between them. The CDR3 runs 13 residues. The germline V gene encodes CDR1 SNHLY and CDR2 FYNNEI. Here the CDR3 DNA reads TGTGCCAGCAGTGGAGGGAGGGGCACTGAAGCTTTCTTT. Protein: CASSGGRGTEAFF.

V and J are TRBV28 and TRBJ2-7; D is ambiguous. The CDR3 extends over 14 amino acids. In germline, CDR1 is MDHEN, CDR2 SYDVKM. Trimming removed 5 bases at V and 3 bases at J, with 14 bases between. CDR3 residues: CASSTLRGNYEQYF. CDR3 DNA: TGTGCCAGCAGTACCTTGAGAGGAAACTACGAGCAGTACTTC.

J is TRBJ1-2 and V is TRBV25-1; TRBD1 matches at 9 bases. Trimming at V came to 1 base and at J to 3 bases, leaving 3 bases not matched to a gene. The CDR3 has 15 residues. The germline gives CDR1 MGHDK, CDR2 SYGVNS. The CDR3 protein is CASSESGTGYYGYTF. CDR3 sequence (DNA): TGTGCCAGCAGTGAATCCGGGACAGGGTACTATGGCTACACCTTC.

This rearrangement joins TRBV5-4 to TRBJ2-7; 10 bases match TRBD2. Germline-derived CDR1 and CDR2 are SGHNT and YYREEE (reference sequence). The CDR3 runs to 18 residues. Trimming took 4 bases from V and 7 from J; bases not matched to a gene: 20. CDR3 amino acids: CASSPGQYRLAGGEEQYF. CDR3 sequence (DNA): TGTGCCAGCAGCCCCGGACAATATCGGTTAGCGGGGGGAGAAGAGCAGTACTTC.

This clone was recorded only once. The V gene is TRBV28, the J gene TRBJ1-2; D is ambiguous. Looked up from germline, CDR1 is MDHEN and CDR2 is SYDVKM. CDR3 length equals 14 residues. V was pared by 6 bases and J by 0 bases, with 11 bases between. The CDR3 reads CASSFPATNYGYTF. The CDR3 nucleotides read TGTGCCAGCAGCTTCCCGGCCACTAACTATGGCTACACCTTC.

J is TRBJ1-1 and V is TRBV7-9; D is perhaps TRBD1 (5 bases). Trimming left V 0 bases short and J 8 bases short, with 7 bases between. The CDR3 has 12 residues. CDR1 SEHNR and CDR2 FQNEAQ come from the germline V gene (reference sequence). CDR3 sequence reads: CASSLAGGEAFF. The CDR3 DNA reads TGTGCCAGCAGCTTAGCGGGGGGAGAAGCTTTCTTT.

The CDR3 sequence: CASSPRGTGVHQPQHF. The CDR3 bases are TGTGCCAGCAGCCCTCGCGGGACAGGGGTTCACCAGCCCCAGCATTTT. The gene calls are TRBV28 and TRBJ1-5; 10 nucleotides agree with TRBD1. The CDR3 is made up of 16 amino acids. Germline loops: CDR1 MDHEN, CDR2 SYDVKM. Trimming took 6 bases from V and 7 from J; bases not matched to a gene: 12.

V is TRBV11-2 and J is TRBJ2-7; TRBD1 matches at 9 bases. Germline loops: CDR1 SGHAT, CDR2 FQNNGV. This CDR3 is built from 15 residues. After removal of 5 bases from V and 2 bases from J, the junction contained 7 bases not matched to a gene. Written as DNA, the CDR3 is TGTGCCAGCAGCAAGGACAGGGGAAACGCCTACGAGCAGTACTTC. Its translation: CASSKDRGNAYEQYF.

The chain joins TRBV18 to TRBJ1-2; D remains unclear. Germline CDR1 KGHSH, CDR2 LQKENI. The germline V and J ends were trimmed by 0 bases and 4 bases, with 15 bases remaining between them. The CDR3 consists of 16 residues. Here the CDR3 DNA reads TGTGCCAGCTCACCACCTATTATACACGGCCCCTATGGCTACACCTTC. Residues: CASSPPIIHGPYGYTF. Together with reference TRBV18 and TRBJ1-2, the CDR3 gives the full variable domain: NAGVMQNPRHLVRRRGQEARLRCSPMKGHSHVYWYRQLPEEGLKFMVYLQKENIIDESGMPKERFSAEFPKEGPSILRIQQVVRGDSAAYFCASSPPIIHGPYGYTFGSGTRLTVV.

This chain links TRBV7-6 with TRBJ2-5; D remains unclear. CDR3 length: 13 amino acids. Trimming took 1 base from V and 5 from J, leaving 8 bases between them. Per germline, CDR1 SGHVS and CDR2 FNYEAQ. CDR3 coding DNA: TGTGCCAGCAGCTTAGATAGACGGGAGACCCAGTACTTC. Its translation: CASSLDRRETQYF.

This clone was seen a few times. The CDR3 DNA reads as TGTGCCAGCAGCTTAGCCCCTAGCGGGGGGCCGAACCAAGAGACCCAGTACTTC. Its protein product is CASSLAPSGGPNQETQYF. The V gene is TRBV7-2, the J gene TRBJ2-5; 11 nucleotides match TRBD2. Germline lookup yields CDR1 SGHTA and CDR2 FQGNSA. With 0 bases clipped from V and 0 bases from J, the junction kept 6 bases outside the gene matches. This CDR3 region has 18 residues.

The chain employs TRBV2 and TRBJ1-1, with 11 bases fitting TRBD1. V lost 6 bases to trimming and J lost 0 bases; unmatched junction nucleotides: 15. From germline, CDR1 is SNHLY and CDR2 FYNNEI. This CDR3 contains 19 residues. CDR3 nucleotides: TGTGCCAGCAGAGGGACAGGGGGGGATGCTAATTGGATGAACACTGAAGCTTTCTTT. Residues: CASRGTGGDANWMNTEAFF.